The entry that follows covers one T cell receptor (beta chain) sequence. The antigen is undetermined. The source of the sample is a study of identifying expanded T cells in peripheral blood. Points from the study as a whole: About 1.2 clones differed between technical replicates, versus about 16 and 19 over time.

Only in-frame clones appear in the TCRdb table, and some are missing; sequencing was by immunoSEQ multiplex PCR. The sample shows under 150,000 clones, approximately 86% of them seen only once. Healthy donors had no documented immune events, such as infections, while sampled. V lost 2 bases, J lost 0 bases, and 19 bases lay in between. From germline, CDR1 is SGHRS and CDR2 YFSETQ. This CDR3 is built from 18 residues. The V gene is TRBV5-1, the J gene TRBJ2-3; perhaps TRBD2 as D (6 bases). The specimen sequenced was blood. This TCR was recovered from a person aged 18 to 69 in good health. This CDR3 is CASSFSAAGSGSTDTQYF. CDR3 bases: TGCGCCAGCAGCTTCTCAGCCGCGGGGTCCGGTAGCACAGATACGCAGTATTTT.